The T cell receptor (beta chain) described here comes from a study of blood T cells in healthy people across ages. Through a sample-barcoded 5' primer and a J-beta primer mix, a second PCR was run for roughly 6 to 12 cycles. TCRdb reprocessed the 5' RACE reads via MiXCR and lists one record per CDR3 protein. Of under 2,000,000 distinct CDR3 sequences detected, around 50% appear once; the ten largest clones hold over 2%. The J segment lost 6 bases and the V segment lost 0 bases, leaving 8 bases of the junction unmatched. This CDR3 is 15 amino acids long. Per germline, CDR1 SQVTM and CDR2 ANQGSEA. Sequencing was done on a sample of blood. The clonotype was recovered from a woman aged 40 to 49 in good health. V and J are TRBV29-1 and TRBJ2-1; 7 positions agree with TRBD2. As DNA, the CDR3 is TGCAGCGTTGAAGAGAAACGAGCGGGGAGCAATGAGCAGTTCTTC. It is translated as CSVEEKRAGSNEQFF.